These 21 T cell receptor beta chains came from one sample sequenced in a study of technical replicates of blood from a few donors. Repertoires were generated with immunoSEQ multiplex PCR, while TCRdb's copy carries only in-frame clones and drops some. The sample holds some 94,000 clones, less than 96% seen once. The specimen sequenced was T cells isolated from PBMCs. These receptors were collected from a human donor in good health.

CDR3 DNA sequence: TGTGCCAGCAGCCCCGGTAGGGGCTATGAGCAGTTCTTC. Translating it yields CASSPGRGYEQFF. This chain uses TRBV7-3 with TRBJ2-1; TRBD1 might be the D (5 bases). This CDR3 contains 13 residues. Germline lookup yields CDR1 SGHTA and CDR2 FQGTGA. V gave up 5 bases and J gave up 8 bases, with 13 bases separating them.

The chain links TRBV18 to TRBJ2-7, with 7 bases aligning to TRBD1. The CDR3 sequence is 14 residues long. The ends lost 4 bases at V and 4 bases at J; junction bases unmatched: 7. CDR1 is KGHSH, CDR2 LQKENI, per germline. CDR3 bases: TGTGCCAGCTCACAGAACAGGGGTCCGTACGAGCAGTACTTC. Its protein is CASSQNRGPYEQYF.

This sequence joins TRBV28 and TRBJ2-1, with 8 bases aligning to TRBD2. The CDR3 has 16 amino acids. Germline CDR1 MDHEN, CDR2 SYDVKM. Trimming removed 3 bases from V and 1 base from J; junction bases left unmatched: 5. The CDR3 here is CASSLRGARSYNEQFF. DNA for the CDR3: TGTGCCAGCAGTTTGCGGGGGGCACGGTCCTACAATGAGCAGTTCTTC.

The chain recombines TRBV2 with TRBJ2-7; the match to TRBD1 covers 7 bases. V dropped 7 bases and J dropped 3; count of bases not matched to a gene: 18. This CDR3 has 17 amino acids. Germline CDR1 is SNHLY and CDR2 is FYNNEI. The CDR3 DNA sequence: TGTGCCAGCACCGGACCCCATGACAGGGAACCATTCTACGAGCAGTACTTC. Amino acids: CASTGPHDREPFYEQYF.

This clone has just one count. CDR3 nucleotide sequence: TGTGCCAGTAGTATAGTCGCTCTTACAGGGGTCGGGGAGACCCAGTACTTC. It codes for CASSIVALTGVGETQYF. The chain joins TRBV19 to TRBJ2-5; TRBD1 agrees at 7 bases. CDR3 size: 17 residues. Germline trimming cut 1 base from V and 5 bases from J; bases unmatched to any gene: 13. Germline-derived CDR1 and CDR2 are LNHDA and SQIVND (reference sequence).

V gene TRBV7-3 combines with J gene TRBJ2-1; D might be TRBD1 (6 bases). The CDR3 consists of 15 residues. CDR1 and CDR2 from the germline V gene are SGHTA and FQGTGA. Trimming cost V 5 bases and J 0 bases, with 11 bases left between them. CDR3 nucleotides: TGTGCCAGCAGCAGCAGGGGCCTCTCCTACAATGAGCAGTTCTTC. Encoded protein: CASSSRGLSYNEQFF.

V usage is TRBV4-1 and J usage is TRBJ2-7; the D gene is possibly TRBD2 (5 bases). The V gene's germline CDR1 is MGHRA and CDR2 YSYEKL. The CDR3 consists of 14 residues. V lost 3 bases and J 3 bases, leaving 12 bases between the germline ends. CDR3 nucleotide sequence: TGCGCCAGCAGCCATTTCCCCGGGGACTACGAGCAGTACTTC. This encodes CASSHFPGDYEQYF.

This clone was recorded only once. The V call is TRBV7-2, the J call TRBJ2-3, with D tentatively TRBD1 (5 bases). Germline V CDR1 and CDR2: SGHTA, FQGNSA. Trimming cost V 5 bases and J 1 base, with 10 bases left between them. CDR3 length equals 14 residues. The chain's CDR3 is CASSGAGRTDTQYF. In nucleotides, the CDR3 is TGTGCCAGCAGCGGGGCAGGGCGCACAGATACGCAGTATTTT. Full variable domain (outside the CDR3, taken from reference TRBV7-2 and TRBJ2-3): GAGVSQSPSNKVTEKGKDVELRCDPISGHTALYWYRQSLGQGLEFLIYFQGNSAPDKSGLPSDRFSAERTGGSVSTLTIQRTQQEDSAVYLCASSGAGRTDTQYFGPGTRLTVL.

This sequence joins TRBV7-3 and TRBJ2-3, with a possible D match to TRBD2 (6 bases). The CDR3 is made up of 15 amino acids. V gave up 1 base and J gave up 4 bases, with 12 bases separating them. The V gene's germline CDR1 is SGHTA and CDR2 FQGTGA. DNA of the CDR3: TGTGCCAGCAGCTTAAGTCCCGGGACTCCAGATACGCAGTATTTT. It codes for CASSLSPGTPDTQYF.

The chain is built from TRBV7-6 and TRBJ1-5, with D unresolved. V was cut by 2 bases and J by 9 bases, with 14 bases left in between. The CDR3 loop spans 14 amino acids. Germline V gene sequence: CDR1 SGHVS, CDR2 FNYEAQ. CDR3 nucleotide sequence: TGTGCCAGCAGCTTATCTGCTGAGAACCTGCCCCAGCATTTT. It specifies CASSLSAENLPQHF.

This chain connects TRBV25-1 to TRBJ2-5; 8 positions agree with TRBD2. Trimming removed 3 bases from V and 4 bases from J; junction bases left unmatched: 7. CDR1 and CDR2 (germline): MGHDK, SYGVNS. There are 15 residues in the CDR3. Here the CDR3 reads CASSDLAGNAETQYF. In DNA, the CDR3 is TGTGCCAGCAGTGATTTAGCGGGAAATGCAGAGACCCAGTACTTC.

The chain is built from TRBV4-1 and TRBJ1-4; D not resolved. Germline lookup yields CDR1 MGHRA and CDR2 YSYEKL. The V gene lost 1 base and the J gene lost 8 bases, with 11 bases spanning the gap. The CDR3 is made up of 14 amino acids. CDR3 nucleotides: TGCGCCAGCAGCCAAGTGGGCAGGAAGGAAAAACTGTTTTTT. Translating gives CASSQVGRKEKLFF.

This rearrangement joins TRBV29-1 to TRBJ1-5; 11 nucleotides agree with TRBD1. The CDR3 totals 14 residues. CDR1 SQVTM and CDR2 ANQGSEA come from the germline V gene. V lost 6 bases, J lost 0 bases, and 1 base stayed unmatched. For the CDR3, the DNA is TGCAGCGTAGGGACAGGGGGTAGCAATCAGCCCCAGCATTTT. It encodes CSVGTGGSNQPQHF.

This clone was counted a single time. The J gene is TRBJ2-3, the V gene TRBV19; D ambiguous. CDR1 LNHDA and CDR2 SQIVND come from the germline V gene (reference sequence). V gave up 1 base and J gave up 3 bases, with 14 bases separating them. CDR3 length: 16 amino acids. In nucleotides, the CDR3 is TGTGCCAGTAGTATAGTAAGTAATCGAGGAACAGATACGCAGTATTTT. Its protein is CASSIVSNRGTDTQYF. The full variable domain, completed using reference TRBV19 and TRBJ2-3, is DGGITQSPKYLFRKEGQNVTLSCEQNLNHDAMYWYRQDPGQGLRLIYYSQIVNDFQKGDIAEGYSVSREKKESFPLTVTSAQKNPTAFYLCASSIVSNRGTDTQYFGPGTRLTVL.

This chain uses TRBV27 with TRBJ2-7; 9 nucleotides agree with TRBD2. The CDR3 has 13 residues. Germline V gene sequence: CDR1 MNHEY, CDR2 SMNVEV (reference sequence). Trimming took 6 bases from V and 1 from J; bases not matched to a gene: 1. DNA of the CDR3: TGTGCCAGCAGGCTAGCGGGATCCTACGAGCAGTACTTC. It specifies CASRLAGSYEQYF.

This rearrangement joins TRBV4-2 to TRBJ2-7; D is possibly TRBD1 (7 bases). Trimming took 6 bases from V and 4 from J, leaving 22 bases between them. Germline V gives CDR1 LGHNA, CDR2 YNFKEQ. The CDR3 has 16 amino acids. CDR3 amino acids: CASSLEGAQGLYEQYF. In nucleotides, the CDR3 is TGTGCCAGCAGTCTGGAGGGGGCCCAGGGGTTATACGAGCAGTACTTC.

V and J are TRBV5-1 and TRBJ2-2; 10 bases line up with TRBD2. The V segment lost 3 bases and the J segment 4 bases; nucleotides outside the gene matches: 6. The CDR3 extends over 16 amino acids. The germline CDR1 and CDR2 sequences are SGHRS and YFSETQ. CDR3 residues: CASSSPSGRVTGELFF. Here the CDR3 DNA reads TGCGCCAGCAGCTCACCTAGCGGGAGAGTCACCGGGGAGCTGTTTTTT.

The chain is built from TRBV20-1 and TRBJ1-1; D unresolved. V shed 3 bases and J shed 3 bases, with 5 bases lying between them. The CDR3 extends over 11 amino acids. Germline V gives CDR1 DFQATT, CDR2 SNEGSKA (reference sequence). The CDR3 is CSASLYTEAFF. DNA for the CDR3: TGCAGTGCTAGTTTATACACTGAAGCTTTCTTT.

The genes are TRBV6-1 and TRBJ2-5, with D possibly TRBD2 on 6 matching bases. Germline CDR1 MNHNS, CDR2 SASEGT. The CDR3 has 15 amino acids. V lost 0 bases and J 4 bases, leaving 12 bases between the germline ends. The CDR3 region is CASSEAGGLGETQYF. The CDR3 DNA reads TGTGCCAGCAGTGAAGCAGGAGGGTTGGGAGAGACCCAGTACTTC.

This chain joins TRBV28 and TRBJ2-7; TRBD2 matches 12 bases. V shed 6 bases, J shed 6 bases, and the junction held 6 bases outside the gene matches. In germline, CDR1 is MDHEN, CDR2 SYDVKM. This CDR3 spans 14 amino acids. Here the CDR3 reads CASSSSGRAREQYF. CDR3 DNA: TGTGCCAGCAGCTCTAGCGGGAGGGCCCGCGAGCAGTACTTC.

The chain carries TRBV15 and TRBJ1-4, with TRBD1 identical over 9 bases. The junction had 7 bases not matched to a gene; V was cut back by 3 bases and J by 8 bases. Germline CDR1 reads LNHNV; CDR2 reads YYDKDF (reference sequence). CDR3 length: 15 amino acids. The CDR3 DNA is TGTGCCACCAGCAGCAACAGGGGGCTAGGAGAAAAACTGTTTTTT. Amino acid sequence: CATSSNRGLGEKLFF.